This T cell receptor beta chain comes out of a study of pediatric ulcerative colitis. Looked up from germline, CDR1 is SEHNR and CDR2 is FQNEAQ (reference sequence). Trimming shortened V by 0 bases and J by 3 bases, and 11 bases separated the two germline ends. The CDR3 has 15 residues. Rectal tissue came from one to two pinch biopsies taken at colonoscopy. Clones were read by immunoSEQ multiplex PCR, and TCRdb kept only the in-frame ones, dropping some. The repertoire has 15,000 or so clones, roughly three quarters of them found once; the top ten carry 4.5%. In its sample, this clone was seen a few times.

The chain links TRBV7-9 to TRBJ1-2, with D perhaps matching TRBD1 (5 bases). This clonotype was obtained from a boy younger than 18 who was a control in a study of pediatric ulcerative colitis. Sequenced: gut tissue. CDR3 sequence (DNA): TGTGCCAGCAGCTTAGCGGGACGATTCCACTATGGCTACACCTTC. Translated: CASSLAGRFHYGYTF.